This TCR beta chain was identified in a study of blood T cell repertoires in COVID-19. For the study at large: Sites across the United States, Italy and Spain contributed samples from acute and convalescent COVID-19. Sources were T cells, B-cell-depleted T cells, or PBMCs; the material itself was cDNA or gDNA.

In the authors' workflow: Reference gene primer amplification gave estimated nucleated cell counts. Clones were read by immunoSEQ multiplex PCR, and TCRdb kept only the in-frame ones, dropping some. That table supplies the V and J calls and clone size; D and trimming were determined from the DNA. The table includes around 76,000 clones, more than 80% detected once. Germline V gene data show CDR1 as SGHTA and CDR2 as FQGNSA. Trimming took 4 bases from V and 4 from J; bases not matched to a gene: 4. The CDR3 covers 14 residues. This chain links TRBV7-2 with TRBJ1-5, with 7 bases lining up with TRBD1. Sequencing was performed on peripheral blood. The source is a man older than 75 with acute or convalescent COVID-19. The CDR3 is CASSSLDRNQPQHF. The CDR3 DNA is TGTGCCAGCAGCTCTTTGGACAGGAATCAGCCCCAGCATTTT.